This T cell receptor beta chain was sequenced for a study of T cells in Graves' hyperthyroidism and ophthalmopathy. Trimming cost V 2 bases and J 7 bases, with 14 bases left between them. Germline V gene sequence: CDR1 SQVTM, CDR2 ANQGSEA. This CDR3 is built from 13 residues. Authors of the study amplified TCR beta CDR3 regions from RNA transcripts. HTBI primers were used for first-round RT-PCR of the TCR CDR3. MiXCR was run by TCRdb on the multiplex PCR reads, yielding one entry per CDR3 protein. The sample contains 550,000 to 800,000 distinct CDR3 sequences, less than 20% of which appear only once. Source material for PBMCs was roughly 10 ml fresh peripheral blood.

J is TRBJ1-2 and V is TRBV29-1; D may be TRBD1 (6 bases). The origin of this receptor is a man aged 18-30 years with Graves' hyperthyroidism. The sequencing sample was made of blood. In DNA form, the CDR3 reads TGCAGCGTTGAATATGGGGGCTGGCCTGGCTACACCTTC. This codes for CSVEYGGWPGYTF.